The entry below describes one T cell receptor (beta chain). This entry is derived from a study of blood T cell repertoires in COVID-19. Study summary: From the United States, Italy and Spain came samples of acute and convalescent COVID-19. T cells, B-cell-depleted T cells, or PBMCs supplied cDNA or gDNA.

In the authors' methods: Reference gene primers were amplified, and this amplification served to estimate nucleated cell counts. Sequencing was performed with immunoSEQ multiplex PCR; in TCRdb, only in-frame clones are kept and a portion is missing. That table gives V, J and clone size, and the DNA gave D and trimming. The data hold roughly 120,000 clones, with roughly 79% observed a single time. V shed 3 bases, J shed 2 bases, and the junction held 6 bases outside the gene matches. Germline V gives CDR1 MNHNS, CDR2 SASEGT. The CDR3 spans 16 residues. The chain couples TRBV6-1 to TRBJ2-5, with 10 bases aligning to TRBD2. Sample: peripheral blood. This TCR was sampled from a man in his 70s with active or convalescent COVID-19. The CDR3 here is CASSDSGRTPQETQYF. The CDR3 DNA reads as TGTGCCAGCAGTGATAGCGGGAGGACCCCACAAGAGACCCAGTACTTC.